The entry below describes one T cell receptor beta chain. Its antigen remains undetermined. Per-base qualities were not stored, and no clone one base away is much larger. These data originate in a study of shared clonotypes between healthy human individuals (dated by TCRdb to the early 2020s). With respect to the entire study: Three men and a couple of women, aged 18 to 49 years, made up the cohort. Per donor, three plates each were used for CD4 naive and CD4 memory, two for CD8 naive, and one for CD8 memory. The study deeply sequenced blood TCR repertoires of several healthy adults to estimate repertoire size and the extent of clonotype sharing between individuals. To increase sequencing depth and limit assay-specific biases, different laboratories used diverse techniques to prepare libraries and sequence TCR repertoires. Between about 0.94 and 8.9 billion PBMCs per donor were obtained by leukapheresis. Beyond this particular receptor, the publication reports: Because the study included only a small number of donors, the genetic and exposure-history diversity represented was limited. When a few donors were compared, the shared fraction of clonotypes was about 5% for naive CD4, around 4% for naive CD8, 2% to 2.5% for memory CD4, and 0.35% to 0.4% for memory CD8. Rarefaction of sorted-subset datasets indicated incomplete sequencing despite the large sequencing depth. Compared with non-shared clonotypes, the clonotypes found in all four sorted-subset donors had higher generation probabilities. Larger estimated clonotype richness was generally found for naive subsets than for memory subsets. Pairwise subsampling led to the expectation that sequencing depth would affect the degree of clonotype sharing among donors. Sampling was restricted to blood, and TCR repertoires in tissue are likely to differ from TCR repertoires in blood.

Spanning cysteine to phenylalanine, the CDR3 consists of 15 amino acids. Only CDR3 DNA remains: 45 bases, in frame from the first base. V drops 3 bases and J drops 9 bases, leaving 18 bases in between. The germline V gene gives CDR1 as MDHEN and CDR2 as SYDVKM. Healthy HIV-negative adults with no recently reported acute infections or vaccinations were included as donors. Every donor was a Caucasian adult residing in Nashville, Tennessee, USA. Magnetic negative selection was used to enrich CD4+ T cells, after which naive cells were positively selected on CD45RA and the negative fraction became the memory subset. Blood was collected by leukapheresis, and PBMCs were isolated by Ficoll-Histopaque density gradient centrifugation and then cryopreserved in liquid nitrogen vapor phase. Analytical flow cytometry was used to check the purity and quantity of every magnetically sorted T cell population. Genomic DNA was isolated from every sorted fraction and measured by UV absorbance on a Nanodrop 2000c.

Using the deep immunoSEQ assay, multiplex PCR amplified TCR CDR3 regions from genomic DNA. Extracted genomic DNA from each cell subset was distributed evenly across all wells of several immunoSEQ 96-well plates, and each plate was treated as a replicate. For sorted subsets, roughly 200 ng of genomic DNA, equivalent to 25,000 to 30,000 T cell genomes, went into each replicate PCR. The purified libraries were quantified using a Qubit 3.0 fluorometer, sized with a Bioanalyzer 2100, and then quantified again using the KAPA Library Quantification kit. Every immunoSEQ 96-well plate was sequenced on a separate single-read 150-cycle Illumina NextSeq 550 flow cell. On the study's bioinformatics: Because the immunoSEQ output included only junctional sequences and no quality scores, the filtering could not be the same as the filtering used for full-length reads. Sequences were annotated with PyIR, a Python wrapper for IgBLAST v1.9, using IMGT germline references to assign V/J genes and CDR3. Reads were filtered out if the reads had weak V/J assignments (E-value above 1e-6), no CDR3, stop codons, out-of-frame junctions, or ambiguous translated residues. A V3J clonotype was defined by an identical inferred V gene, J gene, and CDR3 amino acid sequence. The percentage overlap between two repertoires was calculated by dividing the number of shared unique clonotypes by the size of the smaller repertoire. RTK rarefaction, the Chao1 estimator, and Recon v2.1 estimates of unobserved clonotypes were used to assess repertoire richness. For all TCRbeta clonotypes obtained by the gDNA method from several donors, generation probabilities were computed with OLGA. Drawn from immuneACCESS, this table holds only the in-frame rearrangements with V and J called that TCRdb kept. Clones are partly lost; checked studies trace under half to an unresolved V gene and leave the rest unexplained. From that table come the V and J calls and clone size; the DNA was used to work out D and trimming. The sample contains approximately 2.3 million clones, roughly 93% of them found a single time. Of the sample, under 0.45% falls within the top ten clones.

Sequences were obtained from naive CD4+ T cells from PBMCs. This sample's cell subset or site label indicates: CD45RA+ positively selected. This clonotype was sampled from a man aged 18 to 35 in good health. Some clones in this sample may be carry-over from other donors' samples. The chain was built from TRBV28 and TRBJ2-1, with a weak D call of TRBD2 (5 bases match). The nucleotide sequence is TGTGCCAGCAGTTTGCGAGGGCTTAATTCGGCTGAGCAGTTCTTC. Its protein reads: CASSLRGLNSAEQFF.